This is a list of T cell receptor beta chains from one sample in a study of blood T cell repertoires in COVID-19. The assay was immunoSEQ multiplex PCR, and TCRdb's table has in-frame clones only and misses some. The repertoire includes about 220,000 clones, 80% to 90% of them detected once, and about 8.9% sits in the top ten. The specimen sequenced was peripheral blood. The receptors originated from a man in his fifties with active or convalescent COVID-19. CDR3s include the opening cysteine and the closing phenylalanine or tryptophan. The D gene is left open where the match is weak. For some rows the clone size is stated as once, few or many, or as a class when expanded; others skip it.

>NA|TRBV4-3|NA|TRBJ1-2
CASSQGAGIHYGYTF
TGCGCCAGCAGCCAAGGTGCGGGGATCCACTATGGCTACACCTTC
>NA|TRBV24-1|TRBD1|TRBJ1-4
CATSDARTGGEKLFF
TGTGCCACCAGTGATGCAAGGACAGGGGGCGAAAAACTGTTTTTT
>NA|TRBV19|NA|TRBJ1-5
CASSLSVKGFIQPQHF
TGTGCCAGTAGTCTTTCGGTGAAGGGGTTCATCCAGCCCCAGCATTTT
>NA|TRBV4-3|TRBD1|TRBJ2-5
CASSQFWTGGQETQYF
TGCGCCAGCAGCCAATTCTGGACAGGGGGCCAAGAGACCCAGTACTTC
>NA|TRBV21-1|NA|TRBJ1-2
CASSKILLGLRNYGYTF
TGTGCCAGCAGCAAGATTCTCCTGGGACTTAGGAACTATGGCTACACCTTC
>NA|TRBV9|TRBD2|TRBJ2-1
CASSVGAGGPRSYNEQFF
TGTGCCAGCAGCGTAGGAGCGGGAGGGCCGAGATCCTACAATGAGCAGTTCTTC
>NA|TRBV7-9|NA|TRBJ2-5
CASSLGRQGYLETQYF
TGTGCCAGCAGCTTAGGGCGGCAGGGGTACCTCGAGACCCAGTACTTC
>once|TRBV11-2|NA|TRBJ1-1
CASSFQGNTEAFF
TGTGCCAGCAGCTTCCAGGGTAACACTGAAGCTTTCTTT
>few|TRBV4-2|TRBD1|TRBJ1-5
CASSQDDGTVSQHF
TGTGCCAGCAGCCAAGACGATGGGACAGTCAGTCAGCATTTT
>NA|TRBV19|TRBD1|TRBJ2-7
CASSTDRAPYEQYF
TGTGCCAGTAGTACCGACAGGGCCCCCTACGAGCAGTACTTC
>NA|TRBV19|TRBD2|TRBJ2-2
CASSMGTSQAGELFF
TGTGCCAGTAGTATGGGGACTAGCCAGGCCGGGGAGCTGTTTTTT
>NA|TRBV4-3|TRBD2|TRBJ2-1
CASSHVGLAGKFF
TGCGCCAGCAGCCACGTAGGACTAGCGGGAAAGTTCTTC
>NA|TRBV2|NA|TRBJ2-7
CASSDPRQRDFIPSYEQYF
TGTGCCAGCAGTGACCCCAGACAGAGGGACTTCATCCCCTCCTACGAGCAGTACTTC
>NA|TRBV30|NA|TRBJ1-4
CAWSTQGSEKLFF
TGTGCCTGGAGTACCCAGGGAAGTGAAAAACTGTTTTTT
>NA|TRBV9|TRBD1|TRBJ2-7
CASSTRGTGGGSEQYF
TGTGCCAGCAGCACGCGTGGGACAGGGGGCGGGAGCGAGCAGTACTTC
>NA|TRBV6-5|TRBD1|TRBJ2-7
CASRRQGSPFAYF
TGTGCCAGCAGGCGACAGGGATCCCCTTTTGCGTACTTC
>NA|TRBV5-1|NA|TRBJ2-3
CASSPPSVATDTQYF
TGCGCCAGCAGCCCTCCTAGCGTTGCCACAGATACGCAGTATTTT
>NA|TRBV10-2|NA|TRBJ2-2
CASRTGLPTGELFF
TGCGCCAGCAGAACGGGACTCCCCACCGGGGAGCTGTTTTTT
>NA|TRBV9|NA|TRBJ1-3
CASSPVMQGSGNTIYF
TGTGCCAGCAGCCCCGTAATGCAGGGTTCTGGAAACACCATATATTTT
>NA|TRBV5-1|TRBD2|TRBJ2-7
CASSMGIAGGEQYF
TGCGCCAGCAGCATGGGTATAGCGGGAGGCGAGCAGTACTTC
>NA|TRBV28|NA|TRBJ1-2
CASSRPGWGYTF
TGTGCCAGCAGTCGCCCAGGGTGGGGCTACACCTTC
>NA|TRBV29-1|NA|TRBJ1-1
CSVQGIMNTEAFF
TGCAGCGTGCAGGGTATTATGAACACTGAAGCTTTCTTT
>NA|TRBV15|NA|TRBJ1-6
CATSRGTVYNSPLHF
TGTGCCACCAGCAGAGGGACAGTTTATAATTCACCCCTCCACTTT
>NA|TRBV11-2|TRBD1|TRBJ1-1
CASSSRQGHTEAFF
TGTGCCAGCAGCTCAAGACAGGGGCACACTGAAGCTTTCTTT
>NA|TRBV7-9|TRBD1|TRBJ2-5
CASSLALTGKETQYF
TGTGCCAGCAGCTTAGCGCTGACAGGGAAAGAGACCCAGTACTTC
>once|TRBV5-5|NA|TRBJ2-2
CASSLRGANTGELFF
TGTGCCAGCAGCTTGCGGGGAGCCAACACCGGGGAGCTGTTTTTT
>NA|TRBV6-5|TRBD1|TRBJ1-2
CASSYSQGVNYGYTF
TGTGCCAGCAGTTACTCGCAGGGGGTGAACTATGGCTACACCTTC
>NA|TRBV6-2/TRBV6-3|TRBD1|TRBJ1-1
CASSNIPRGHSTEAFF
TGTGCCAGCAGTAACATCCCCAGGGGGCATTCGACTGAAGCTTTCTTT
>NA|TRBV4-3|NA|TRBJ1-2
CASSQDYGVGVYGYTF
TGCGCCAGCAGCCAAGATTACGGGGTGGGTGTCTATGGCTACACCTTC
>NA|TRBV28|NA|TRBJ2-4
CASSLPGGPGAKNIQYF
TGTGCCAGCAGCCTCCCAGGGGGGCCCGGAGCCAAAAACATTCAGTACTTC
>NA|TRBV28|TRBD1|TRBJ1-2
CASRGPPTGSGYTF
TGTGCCAGCAGAGGTCCCCCGACAGGGAGTGGCTACACCTTC
>NA|TRBV7-9|TRBD1|TRBJ1-3
CASSTGQVGNTIYF
TGTGCCAGCAGTACAGGACAGGTGGGAAACACCATATATTTT
>NA|TRBV19|NA|TRBJ1-5
CASSPQGFGQPQHF
TGTGCCAGTAGTCCCCAGGGGTTTGGTCAGCCCCAGCATTTT
>few|TRBV12-3/TRBV12-4|NA|TRBJ1-5
CASSVYSNQPQHF
TGTGCCAGCAGTGTATATAGCAATCAGCCCCAGCATTTT
>NA|TRBV6-5|NA|TRBJ1-2
CASRGMAYGYTF
TGTGCCAGCCGGGGAATGGCCTATGGCTACACCTTC
>NA|TRBV6-5|TRBD2|TRBJ2-5
CASSYSSRGGVGTQYF
TGTGCCAGCAGTTACTCGAGTCGGGGAGGGGTGGGGACCCAGTACTTC
>NA|TRBV6-5|NA|TRBJ2-2
CASSRQSANTGELFF
TGTGCCAGCAGCCGACAGTCTGCGAACACCGGGGAGCTGTTTTTT
>NA|TRBV28|NA|TRBJ1-5
CASTIQRGPLNQPQHF
TGTGCCAGCACTATACAGCGGGGGCCGCTCAATCAGCCCCAGCATTTT
>NA|TRBV7-6|TRBD1|TRBJ1-4
CASSSRGSYEKLFF
TGTGCCAGCAGCTCCAGGGGGAGTTATGAAAAACTGTTTTTT